This passage covers 32 T cell receptor beta chains from one sample sequenced in a study of blood T cell repertoires in COVID-19. The assay was immunoSEQ multiplex PCR, and TCRdb's table has in-frame clones only and misses some. Here the sample spans 130,000 or so clones, around 86% being singletons. Sequencing used peripheral blood. The receptors stem from a woman aged 50 to 65 who had recovered from COVID-19.

This clone was detected only a few times. The V gene is TRBV7-9, the J gene TRBJ1-1; no definite D call. This CDR3 has 13 residues. Trimming removed 10 bases from V and 0 bases from J, with 12 bases in between. The germline V gene has CDR1 SEHNR and CDR2 FQNEAQ (reference sequence). Here the CDR3 reads CAMVWEMNTEAFF. The CDR3 nucleotides are TGTGCCATGGTTTGGGAGATGAACACTGAAGCTTTCTTT. Full variable domain (outside the CDR3, taken from reference TRBV7-9 and TRBJ1-1): DTGVSQNPRHKITKRGQNVTFRCDPISEHNRLYWYRQTLGQGPEFLTYFQNEAQLEKSRLLSDRFSAERPKGSFSTLEIQRTEQGDSAMYLCAMVWEMNTEAFFGQGTRLTVV.

The chain carries TRBV5-5 and TRBJ2-3; D is ambiguous. The length of the CDR3 is 16 residues. Germline V gene lookup returns CDR1 SGHKS and CDR2 YYEKEE (reference sequence). Trimming took off 0 bases at V and 1 base at J, with 12 bases between the two ends. In nucleotides, the CDR3 is TGTGCCAGCAGCTTGGGGCGGAACCCACGCACAGATACGCAGTATTTT. Residues: CASSLGRNPRTDTQYF.

The CDR3 loop is CASSLVIGTGNTIYF. The CDR3 DNA is TGTGCCAGCAGCTTGGTTATCGGGACAGGAAACACCATATATTTT. The chain is built from TRBV5-6 and TRBJ1-3, with a possible D match to TRBD1 (6 bases). CDR1 is SGHDT and CDR2 is YYEEEE in the germline V gene. The CDR3 contains 15 residues. The V gene lost 0 bases and the J gene lost 4 bases, with 11 bases spanning the gap. The full variable domain, in which reference TRBV5-6 and TRBJ1-3 provide the parts outside the CDR3, is DAGVTQSPTHLIKTRGQQVTLRCSPKSGHDTVSWYQQALGQGPQFIFQYYEEEERQRGNFPDRFSGHQFPNYSSELNVNALLLGDSALYLCASSLVIGTGNTIYFGEGSWLTVV.

This clone was recorded a few times. The rearrangement uses TRBV27 and TRBJ2-3; TRBD2 matches 8 bases. Germline lookup yields CDR1 MNHEY and CDR2 SMNVEV (reference sequence). V shed 7 bases, J shed 7 bases, and the junction held 10 bases outside the gene matches. This CDR3 contains 14 residues. The CDR3 DNA follows: TGTGCCAGCAAGATAGCGGGAACGATGAATACGCAGTATTTT. Translation: CASKIAGTMNTQYF.

The chain employs TRBV5-8 and TRBJ1-2; tentatively, D is TRBD1 (6 bases). Germline-derived CDR1 and CDR2 are SGHTS and YDEGEE. Between the trimmed V and J ends, which lost 4 bases and 8 bases, there was a span of 21 bases. The CDR3 runs to 15 residues. CDR3 in amino acids: CASSPWSQGAAGYTF. In DNA form, the CDR3 reads TGTGCCAGCAGCCCTTGGTCACAGGGTGCGGCGGGCTACACCTTC.

This clone was found once. The rearrangement uses TRBV19 and TRBJ2-5; D perhaps matches TRBD1 (5 bases). Trimming cost V 7 bases and J 1 base, with 16 bases left between them. The CDR3 extends over 15 amino acids. Germline loops: CDR1 LNHDA, CDR2 SQIVND (reference sequence). Here the CDR3 reads CASKKGQTFQETQYF. CDR3 coding DNA: TGTGCCAGTAAGAAGGGGCAGACCTTCCAAGAGACCCAGTACTTC.

This clone was found once. This chain uses TRBV18 with TRBJ1-1, with TRBD1 matching 7 bases. This CDR3 contains 11 residues. Trimming at V came to 3 bases and at J to 10 bases, leaving 2 bases not matched to a gene. Germline CDR1 KGHSH, CDR2 LQKENI. CDR3 sequence: CASSPRQGAFF. The CDR3, as DNA: TGTGCCAGCTCACCGAGACAGGGAGCTTTCTTT.

This rearrangement joins TRBV12-3 or TRBV12-4 to TRBJ1-2, with 7 bases matching TRBD1. The CDR3 has 13 residues. V lost 6 bases to trimming and J lost 4 bases; unmatched junction nucleotides: 5. The CDR3: CASSPGQVYGYTF. The CDR3 DNA follows: TGTGCCAGCAGCCCAGGACAGGTCTATGGCTACACCTTC.

The V call is TRBV6-1, the J call TRBJ1-2, with D maybe TRBD1 (6 bases). This CDR3 is built from 14 residues. Trimming pared 3 bases from V and 2 bases from J, leaving 10 bases between. Germline loops: CDR1 MNHNS, CDR2 SASEGT. This chain's CDR3 is CASSEGRGNYGYTF. The CDR3 DNA follows: TGTGCCAGCAGTGAGGGGAGGGGGAACTATGGCTACACCTTC.

The V and J genes are TRBV27 and TRBJ2-7; 8 positions agree with TRBD2. Germline values: CDR1 MNHEY, CDR2 SMNVEV (reference sequence). Losses at the gene ends were 6 bases for V and 3 bases for J; bases not matched to a gene: 7. The CDR3 is 14 residues long. This CDR3 is CASSQPGLVYEQYF. CDR3 nucleotides: TGTGCCAGCAGCCAACCGGGACTAGTCTACGAGCAGTACTTC.

The CDR3 DNA reads as TGTGCCAGCAGCTTATCAAGACTATCTACCGGGGAGCTGTTTTTT. Translation gives CASSLSRLSTGELFF. The genes are TRBV11-3 and TRBJ2-2; maybe TRBD2 (5 bases). Germline CDR1 is SGHNT and CDR2 is YENEEA. The CDR3 extends over 15 amino acids. Trimming removed 2 bases at V and 5 bases at J, with 12 bases between. Full variable domain (outside the CDR3, taken from reference TRBV11-3 and TRBJ2-2): EAGVVQSPRYKIIEKKQPVAFWCNPISGHNTLYWYLQNLGQGPELLIRYENEEAVDDSQLPKDRFSAERLKGVDSTLKIQPAELGDSAVYLCASSLSRLSTGELFFGEGSRLTVL.

The chain links TRBV4-2 to TRBJ2-7; 7 bases align to TRBD1. V lost 4 bases, J lost 5 bases, and 2 bases stayed unmatched. CDR1 LGHNA and CDR2 YNFKEQ come from the germline V gene. The CDR3 length is 12 residues. In nucleotides, the CDR3 is TGTGCCAGCAGCCTGACAGGGAACGAGCAGTACTTC. Translating it yields CASSLTGNEQYF.

CDR3 region: CASSSGGLNEKLFF. The CDR3 nucleotides are TGTGCCAGCAGTTCCGGGGGACTTAATGAAAAACTGTTTTTT. The rearrangement links TRBV27 to TRBJ1-4; weak D call: TRBD1 (5 bases). V dropped 4 bases and J dropped 4 bases, with 10 bases sitting between them. This CDR3 spans 14 amino acids. The germline gives CDR1 MNHEY, CDR2 SMNVEV (reference sequence).

Judged by abundance, this clone is medium-sized (0.01 to 0.1%). The V call is TRBV2, the J call TRBJ2-3, with a possible D match to TRBD2 (6 bases). The germline CDR1 and CDR2 sequences are SNHLY and FYNNEI. Deletions cut 2 bases from V and 13 bases from J, with 16 bases between. The CDR3 is 13 amino acids. CDR3 loop: CASSESDYGEEYF. In DNA form, the CDR3 reads TGTGCCAGCAGTGAAAGCGACTATGGGGAGGAGTATTTT. The full variable domain, in which reference TRBV2 and TRBJ2-3 provide the parts outside the CDR3, is EPEVTQTPSHQVTQMGQEVILRCVPISNHLYFYWYRQILGQKVEFLVSFYNNEISEKSEIFDDQFSVERPDGSNFTLKIRSTKLEDSAMYFCASSESDYGEEYFGPGTRLTVL.

The V call is TRBV7-9, the J call TRBJ2-3; 14 bases are a match to TRBD2. The CDR3 runs 17 residues. From germline, CDR1 is SEHNR and CDR2 FQNEAQ (reference sequence). V gave up 5 bases and J gave up 1 base; unmatched junction bases: 5. CDR3 sequence (DNA): TGTGCCAGCAGCGAGGGACTAGCGGGAGCGCGCACAGATACGCAGTATTTT. This translates into CASSEGLAGARTDTQYF.

The chain recombines TRBV27 with TRBJ2-7; 9 bases fit TRBD1. CDR1 is MNHEY, CDR2 SMNVEV, per germline (reference sequence). The CDR3 is 13 amino acids. V lost 6 bases and J lost 2; bases outside the gene matches: 2. The CDR3, as DNA: TGTGCCAGCAGGGGGACAGGGACCTACGAGCAGTACTTC. It translates to CASRGTGTYEQYF.

This CDR3 reads CASSPSGGPEAFF. As DNA, the CDR3 is TGCGCCAGCAGCCCTTCGGGGGGACCTGAAGCTTTCTTT. The rearrangement joins TRBV5-1 to TRBJ1-1; the D gene is possibly TRBD1 (5 bases). CDR3 length: 13 amino acids. Germline-derived CDR1 and CDR2 are SGHRS and YFSETQ. Trimming stripped 4 bases from V and 6 bases from J, with 13 bases between.

The count of this clone is one. The chain joins TRBV2 to TRBJ2-4, with TRBD1 identical over 8 bases. The CDR3 runs to 14 residues. J was trimmed by 9 bases and V by 3 bases; bases with no gene match: 7. Germline V gene lookup returns CDR1 SNHLY and CDR2 FYNNEI. CDR3 coding DNA: TGTGCCAGCAGTGACGACAGGGGCTGGGGCATTCAGTACTTC. This codes for CASSDDRGWGIQYF.

The J gene is TRBJ2-1, the V gene TRBV24-1, with 7 nucleotides matching TRBD2. The CDR3 runs to 12 residues. The V gene end was trimmed by 2 bases and the J gene end by 11 bases; junction bases not matched to a gene: 2. Per the germline V gene, CDR1 is KGHDR and CDR2 is SFDVKD. CDR3 in amino acids: CATSDSSGKQFF. The DNA of the CDR3 is TGTGCCACCAGTGATTCCAGCGGGAAGCAGTTCTTC.

This clone is a singleton in its sample. V and J are TRBV5-5 and TRBJ1-2, with 10 bases matching TRBD1. V lost 4 bases, J lost 2 bases, and 11 bases stayed unmatched. Germline V gene sequence: CDR1 SGHKS, CDR2 YYEKEE (reference sequence). The CDR3 runs 17 residues. CDR3 sequence reads: CASSETPGQGKNYGYTF. CDR3 in DNA: TGTGCCAGCAGCGAAACCCCGGGACAGGGGAAGAACTATGGCTACACCTTC.

The chain couples TRBV5-5 to TRBJ2-3; 9 nucleotides agree with TRBD1. The CDR3 contains 16 residues. Trimming at V came to 4 bases and at J to 1 base, leaving 7 bases not matched to a gene. From germline, CDR1 is SGHKS and CDR2 YYEKEE (reference sequence). In DNA, the CDR3 is TGTGCCAGCAGCCCAGGGACAGGGTGGCGCACAGATACGCAGTATTTT. Its translation: CASSPGTGWRTDTQYF. Variable domain in full (rest from reference TRBV5-5 and TRBJ2-3): DAGVTQSPTHLIKTRGQQVTLRCSPISGHKSVSWYQQVLGQGPQFIFQYYEKEERGRGNFPDRFSARQFPNYSSELNVNALLLGDSALYLCASSPGTGWRTDTQYFGPGTRLTVL.

The table lists this clone with a few counts. The V call is TRBV7-9, the J call TRBJ2-3; 9 bases are shared with TRBD2. The germline gives CDR1 SEHNR, CDR2 FQNEAQ (reference sequence). The CDR3 sequence is 16 residues long. Trimming cost V 5 bases and J 4 bases; bases outside gene matches: 10. The CDR3: CASSLGVAGVSDTQYF. The CDR3 region has the DNA TGTGCCAGCAGCCTCGGGGTAGCGGGAGTCTCAGATACGCAGTATTTT. The full variable domain, completed using reference TRBV7-9 and TRBJ2-3, is DTGVSQNPRHKITKRGQNVTFRCDPISEHNRLYWYRQTLGQGPEFLTYFQNEAQLEKSRLLSDRFSAERPKGSFSTLEIQRTEQGDSAMYLCASSLGVAGVSDTQYFGPGTRLTVL.

The rearrangement links TRBV6-5 to TRBJ1-6; D is ambiguous. The germline V gene encodes CDR1 MNHEY and CDR2 SVGAGI. Trimming left V 5 bases short and J 0 bases short, with 8 bases between. The CDR3 is made up of 15 amino acids. CDR3 protein: CASSLMSSYNSPLHF. The CDR3 DNA is TGTGCCAGCAGTCTCATGAGCTCCTATAATTCACCCCTCCACTTT.

This chain connects TRBV6-5 to TRBJ2-2, with a tentative D call TRBD1 (6 bases). The germline V and J ends were trimmed by 8 bases and 3 bases, with 10 bases remaining between them. The germline V gene has CDR1 MNHEY and CDR2 SVGAGI. The CDR3 has 13 amino acids. As DNA, the CDR3 is TGTGCCAGCCACAGGGATGACACCGGGGAGCTGTTTTTT. Its protein product is CASHRDDTGELFF.

The CDR3 coding sequence is TGTGCCAGCAGGATAAATGCCCTATCTAGCGGGAGGTGGTACAATGAGCAGTTCTTC. Translation: CASRINALSSGRWYNEQFF. The chain couples TRBV27 to TRBJ2-1; 11 bases line up with TRBD2. CDR1 is MNHEY and CDR2 is SMNVEV in the germline V gene (reference sequence). Unmatched junction bases numbered 17, after V lost 6 bases and J lost 4 bases. This CDR3 contains 19 residues.

The chain links TRBV30 to TRBJ1-2, with 8 bases aligning to TRBD1. Looked up from germline, CDR1 is GTSNPN and CDR2 is SVGIG (reference sequence). J gave up 8 bases and V 2 bases, and 7 bases lay outside the gene matches. The CDR3 consists of 13 residues. The CDR3 reads CAWSTQGAGGYTF. In DNA form, the CDR3 reads TGTGCCTGGAGTACGCAGGGGGCTGGGGGCTACACCTTC.

The J gene is TRBJ1-6, the V gene TRBV6-5, with TRBD1 matching 8 bases. Germline values: CDR1 MNHEY, CDR2 SVGAGI. The CDR3 runs to 16 residues. Trimming at V came to 0 bases and at J to 9 bases, leaving 7 bases not matched to a gene. The CDR3 loop is CASSYSTGGSSSPLHF. Here the CDR3 DNA reads TGTGCCAGCAGTTACTCAACAGGGGGTAGTAGTTCACCCCTCCACTTT.

The J gene is TRBJ1-3, the V gene TRBV19; D is perhaps TRBD1 (6 bases). The CDR3 loop spans 15 amino acids. V lost 10 bases to trimming and J lost 3 bases, with 19 bases between them. Germline V gene data show CDR1 as LNHDA and CDR2 as SQIVND (reference sequence). CDR3 DNA sequence: TGTGCCATCCCCCCCCGGGGGGCAGGTGGAAACACCATATATTTT. Its translation: CAIPPRGAGGNTIYF.

J is TRBJ2-7 and V is TRBV27; D is perhaps TRBD2 (7 bases). The V end was cut by 8 bases, the J end by 0 bases, with 11 bases between. CDR3 length equals 13 residues. Germline assignment: CDR1 MNHEY and CDR2 SMNVEV (reference sequence). CDR3 amino acids: CASGGGSSYEQYF. The CDR3 DNA reads TGTGCCAGCGGGGGGGGCAGCTCCTACGAGCAGTACTTC.

The rearrangement joins TRBV11-3 to TRBJ2-4; D perhaps matches TRBD1 (5 bases). The V end lost 6 bases, the J end lost 2 bases, and 14 bases lay between the germline ends. The CDR3 sequence is 15 residues long. The germline gives CDR1 SGHNT, CDR2 YENEEA. The CDR3 region has the DNA TGTGCCAGCAGTCGTACCAGGGAACCCAAAAACATTCAGTACTTC. Translation gives CASSRTREPKNIQYF.

The chain is built from TRBV21-1 and TRBJ2-4; the table's D gene call, TRBD1, was not cross checked with the DNA. TRBV21-1 is a documented pseudogene. CDR3 length equals 15 residues. The DNA of the CDR3 is TGTGCCAGCAGCAAAGAGGACAGAGCCAAAAACATTCAGTACTTC. This codes for CASSKEDRAKNIQYF.

The genes are TRBV29-1 and TRBJ2-3; D gene unclear. V lost 7 bases and J 1 base, leaving 3 bases between the germline ends. CDR1 SQVTM and CDR2 ANQGSEA come from the germline V gene. The CDR3 sequence is 10 residues long. CDR3 nucleotide sequence: TGCAGCGGAGGCACAGATACGCAGTATTTT. Protein product: CSGGTDTQYF.